A single sample is the source of the 24 T cell receptor beta chains below, sequenced in a study of T-cell reconstitution after alpha-beta-depleted transplantation in children. TCRbeta library construction was performed incorporating unique molecular identifiers. From the PCR reads, TCRdb called clonotypes with MiXCR, one entry per CDR3 protein. The sample lists hundreds of thousands of distinct CDR3 sequences, over 15% occurring once. The source material was PBMCs from the stem cell graft donor, sampled from the stem cell graft. The source of these receptors is a human donor who donated a stem cell graft to a child with acute myeloid leukemia.

This clonotype was observed a few times. The rearrangement links TRBV25-1 to TRBJ1-2; D gene unclear. Trimming cost V 6 bases and J 4 bases, with 15 bases left between them. Germline CDR1 is MGHDK and CDR2 is SYGVNS. This CDR3 is built from 14 residues. CDR3 in amino acids: CASSRPGLSYGYTF. CDR3 nucleotide sequence: TGTGCCAGCAGCCGGCCTGGACTAAGCTATGGCTACACCTTC.

This clonotype was picked up many times. J is TRBJ2-5 and V is TRBV12-3 or TRBV12-4; D possibly corresponds to TRBD1 (5 bases). This CDR3 is built from 12 residues. V lost 8 bases to trimming and J lost 1 base, with 8 bases between them. The CDR3 reads CASRDSQETQYF. The DNA of the CDR3 is TGTGCCAGCCGCGACAGCCAAGAGACCCAGTACTTC.

The chain employs TRBV5-1 and TRBJ1-1, with unresolved D. The CDR3 runs 14 residues. The V end lost 4 bases, the J end lost 8 bases, and 18 bases lay between the germline ends. Germline V gives CDR1 SGHRS, CDR2 YFSETQ. The CDR3 sequence is CASSLMDGRAEAFF. The CDR3 DNA sequence: TGCGCCAGCAGCCTCATGGACGGGAGAGCGGAAGCTTTCTTT. The full variable domain, completed using reference TRBV5-1 and TRBJ1-1, is KAGVTQTPRYLIKTRGQQVTLSCSPISGHRSVSWYQQTPGQGLQFLFEYFSETQRNKGNFPGRFSGRQFSNSRSEMNVSTLELGDSALYLCASSLMDGRAEAFFGQGTRLTVV.

The chain combines TRBV20-1 with TRBJ1-2, with unresolved D. Trimming removed 5 bases at V and 3 bases at J, with 16 bases between. This CDR3 has 14 amino acids. Germline values: CDR1 DFQATT, CDR2 SNEGSKA (reference sequence). CDR3 in DNA: TGCAGTGCTTTCGGGGTGCCCGTCGACTATGGCTACACCTTC. Encoded protein: CSAFGVPVDYGYTF.

As to this clonotype: A much bigger clone sits one base away, suggesting this may be a read error. The chain combines TRBV20-1 with TRBJ2-3; D perhaps matches TRBD2 (6 bases). This CDR3 contains 15 residues. Germline assignment: CDR1 DFQATT and CDR2 SNEGSKA (reference sequence). Written as DNA, the CDR3 is TGCAGTGCTAGACGACCTAAACTAGCTACAGATACGCAGAATTTT. Protein: CSARRPKLATDTQNF.

The CDR3 sequence is CASIDPGENIISPLHF. The CDR3 bases are TGTGCCAGCATCGACCCGGGGGAGAACATAATTTCACCCCTCCACTTT. The chain uses TRBV7-2 and TRBJ1-6; maybe TRBD1 (5 bases). The germline V and J ends were trimmed by 7 bases and 9 bases, with 22 bases remaining between them. The germline CDR1 and CDR2 sequences are SGHTA and FQGNSA. The CDR3 is made up of 16 amino acids.

As regards this clonotype: A clone one base away is much larger, so this may be a read error. The chain recombines TRBV12-3 or TRBV12-4 with TRBJ1-4; TRBD1 is a possible D gene (5 bases). The CDR3 totals 15 residues. Written as DNA, the CDR3 is TGTGCCAGCAGTACCACGACAGATCCTAGTGAAAAACTGTATTTT. Its protein is CASSTTTDPSEKLYF.

This clonotype was picked up many times. This chain connects TRBV7-2 to TRBJ2-1; 8 bases are shared with TRBD2. The V gene's germline CDR1 is SGHTA and CDR2 FQGNSA. There are 17 residues in the CDR3. V gave up 7 bases and J gave up 9 bases; unmatched junction bases: 20. CDR3 loop: CASTPSGGLAGLGEQFF. CDR3 bases: TGTGCCAGCACTCCTTCGGGCGGACTAGCTGGATTAGGTGAGCAGTTCTTC.

There are many counts of this clonotype. The rearrangement uses TRBV6-1 and TRBJ1-1, with D perhaps matching TRBD1 (5 bases). Germline V gene data show CDR1 as MNHNS and CDR2 as SASEGT. This CDR3 comprises 14 residues. V lost 4 bases and J lost 1, with 10 bases in between. CDR3 sequence: CASSVTTANTEAFF. As DNA, the CDR3 is TGTGCCAGCAGTGTGACGACAGCGAACACTGAAGCTTTCTTT.

V and J are TRBV7-2 and TRBJ2-5, with TRBD2 identical over 8 bases. Germline assignment: CDR1 SGHTA and CDR2 FQGNSA. The CDR3 is 14 amino acids. V was clipped by 2 bases and J by 5 bases; unmatched bases: 4. CDR3 in DNA: TGTGCCAGCAGCTTACCCGGGGGGGCGGAGACCCAGTACTTC. It codes for CASSLPGGAETQYF.

This chain uses TRBV24-1 with TRBJ2-3; 7 bases match TRBD1. This CDR3 has 13 residues. The V gene's germline CDR1 is KGHDR and CDR2 SFDVKD. The V and J ends lost 4 bases and 9 bases, in that order; junction bases with no gene match: 6. Here the CDR3 DNA reads TGTGCCACCAGTGAACCGGACAGGATAACGCAGTATTTT. Its protein is CATSEPDRITQYF.

This clonotype was recorded a few times. V is TRBV7-9 and J is TRBJ1-2; no clear D. Germline CDR1 SEHNR, CDR2 FQNEAQ (reference sequence). The CDR3 loop spans 14 amino acids. The ends were cut back, 2 bases at V and 5 bases at J, with 12 bases in the middle. The CDR3 nucleotides are TGTGCCAGCAGCTTAAGAGGATTCGTATATGGCTACACCTTC. This encodes CASSLRGFVYGYTF.

The sample holds many counts of this clonotype. This rearrangement joins TRBV20-1 to TRBJ2-6; a possible D gene is TRBD1 (6 bases). Per the germline V gene, CDR1 is DFQATT and CDR2 is SNEGSKA (reference sequence). V was clipped by 5 bases and J by 0 bases, with 8 bases between them. This CDR3 spans 14 amino acids. CDR3: CSAEGVSGANVLTF. CDR3 sequence (DNA): TGCAGTGCTGAGGGGGTCTCTGGGGCCAACGTCCTGACTTTC.

In this sample, this clonotype turned up many times. V usage is TRBV7-9 and J usage is TRBJ1-1; D gene unclear. Germline V gene lookup returns CDR1 SEHNR and CDR2 FQNEAQ (reference sequence). The CDR3 is 14 amino acids. V lost 1 base, J lost 6 bases, and 12 bases lay in between. CDR3 sequence reads: CASSLGGRWAEAFF. DNA of the CDR3: TGTGCCAGCAGCTTAGGAGGGAGGTGGGCTGAAGCTTTCTTT.

V is TRBV6-2 or TRBV6-3 and J is TRBJ1-1; D gene uncertain. V was clipped by 6 bases and J by 3 bases, with 23 bases between them. CDR1 is MNHEY, CDR2 SVGEGT, per germline. This CDR3 is built from 17 residues. The CDR3 DNA is TGTGCCAGCAGCCCGACCCGGGTCTACGCATCGGACACTGAAGCTTTCTTT. Translated, it gives CASSPTRVYASDTEAFF.

This clonotype was picked up many times. The chain combines TRBV20-1 with TRBJ1-2; D is possibly TRBD1 (5 bases). Germline CDR1 and CDR2: DFQATT and SNEGSKA (reference sequence). This CDR3 comprises 13 residues. The V gene lost 0 bases and the J gene lost 3 bases, with 8 bases spanning the gap. The CDR3 sequence is CSARDPGDYGYTF. The CDR3 DNA reads TGCAGTGCTAGAGATCCGGGGGACTATGGCTACACCTTC.

This chain links TRBV20-1 with TRBJ1-4; tentatively, D is TRBD1 (5 bases). Trimming cost V 3 bases and J 10 bases, with 18 bases left between them. The CDR3 has 14 residues. The V gene's germline CDR1 is DFQATT and CDR2 SNEGSKA (reference sequence). CDR3 sequence reads: CSASGTSKEGKLFF. The CDR3 DNA reads as TGCAGTGCTAGCGGGACGAGCAAAGAGGGAAAACTGTTTTTT.

This clonotype was seen repeatedly, ten times or more. V gene TRBV29-1 combines with J gene TRBJ2-1; D ambiguous. CDR3 size: 14 residues. The V gene's germline CDR1 is SQVTM and CDR2 ANQGSEA. Trimming removed 5 bases from V and 5 bases from J, with 16 bases in between. The CDR3 DNA is TGCAGCGTTATGAGGTCCACCCTTCACAATGAGCAGTTCTTC. Amino acids: CSVMRSTLHNEQFF.

The V and J genes are TRBV4-1 and TRBJ2-5, with 10 bases matching TRBD2. CDR1 and CDR2 from the germline V gene are MGHRA and YSYEKL. The CDR3 runs 19 residues. With 1 base clipped from V and 4 bases from J, the junction kept 15 bases outside the gene matches. The CDR3 nucleotides are TGCGCCAGCAGCCAAGCCAGGGGCGTGAGCGGGGGGGCCAGAGAGACCCAGTACTTC. Translating gives CASSQARGVSGGARETQYF.

J is TRBJ2-3 and V is TRBV20-1; 11 bases agree with TRBD2. Germline assignment: CDR1 DFQATT and CDR2 SNEGSKA (reference sequence). The CDR3 is 16 amino acids. The V segment lost 3 bases and the J segment 4 bases; nucleotides outside the gene matches: 9. As DNA, the CDR3 is TGCAGTGCTAGGGGGGTAGCGGGGGGGCCCGCAGATACGCAGTATTTT. This encodes CSARGVAGGPADTQYF.

The chain employs TRBV2 and TRBJ1-2; D is unclear. Germline V lookup: CDR1 SNHLY, CDR2 FYNNEI. V gave up 5 bases and J gave up 4 bases, with 11 bases separating them. CDR3 size: 13 residues. Here the CDR3 DNA reads TGTGCCAGCAGTAAGGAGCGTATCTATGGCTACACCTTC. Its protein product is CASSKERIYGYTF.

The chain joins TRBV5-1 to TRBJ2-7, with a tentative D call TRBD1 (7 bases). Germline lookup yields CDR1 SGHRS and CDR2 YFSETQ. Deletions cut 8 bases from V and 2 bases from J, with 23 bases between. The CDR3 has 16 amino acids. The CDR3 bases are TGCGCCAGTCAGGACAGGACGACTAGTTCCGCCTACGAGCAGTACTTC. Protein sequence: CASQDRTTSSAYEQYF.

This clonotype was observed at least ten times. The rearrangement uses TRBV20-1 and TRBJ1-1; TRBD1 matches at 8 bases. Trimming at V came to 3 bases and at J to 2 bases, leaving 5 bases not matched to a gene. CDR1 DFQATT and CDR2 SNEGSKA come from the germline V gene (reference sequence). CDR3 length equals 14 residues. The CDR3 bases are TGCAGTGCTAGTAGGACAGGGTTTAACACTGAAGCTTTCTTT. Translated: CSASRTGFNTEAFF.

This clonotype was seen many times. V gene TRBV20-1 combines with J gene TRBJ2-2, with TRBD1 matching 10 bases. The CDR3 loop spans 16 amino acids. The germline CDR1 and CDR2 sequences are DFQATT and SNEGSKA (reference sequence). V dropped 0 bases and J dropped 5; count of bases not matched to a gene: 6. The CDR3 DNA is TGCAGTGCTAGAGATCTGGGGACAGGGGAAACCGGGGAGCTGTTTTTT. It is translated as CSARDLGTGETGELFF.